The 30 T cell receptor beta chains below come from one sample, sequenced in a study of T cell repertoires in cytomegalovirus infection. One entry per CDR3 protein, called by TCRdb with MiXCR from the reads. The table records roughly 120,000 distinct CDR3 sequences, over 25% of them present only once. No antigen has been assigned to these receptors. Sequencing was performed on CD8+ T cells from cultured PBMCs, taken from culture after CMV antigen stimulation. The receptors derive from a human donor in good health (CMV status not recorded). Some clones in this sample may be carry-over from other donors' samples.

This clonotype has more than one count but fewer than ten. V and J are TRBV12-3 or TRBV12-4 and TRBJ1-2; D is perhaps TRBD1 (5 bases). V was cut by 1 base and J by 8 bases, with 14 bases left in between. There are 14 residues in the CDR3. The chain's CDR3 is CASSLEPPGFGYTF. CDR3 sequence (DNA): TGTGCCAGCAGTTTAGAACCGCCAGGGTTCGGCTACACCTTC.

This chain links TRBV2 with TRBJ2-1; TRBD1 might be the D (5 bases). Trimming stripped 1 base from V and 3 bases from J, with 10 bases between. The CDR3 has 15 amino acids. Per the germline V gene, CDR1 is SNHLY and CDR2 is FYNNEI. CDR3 in amino acids: CASSEGGDSYNEQFF. As DNA, the CDR3 is TGTGCCAGCAGTGAAGGGGGCGACAGCTACAATGAGCAGTTCTTC. Variable domain in full (rest from reference TRBV2 and TRBJ2-1): EPEVTQTPSHQVTQMGQEVILRCVPISNHLYFYWYRQILGQKVEFLVSFYNNEISEKSEIFDDQFSVERPDGSNFTLKIRSTKLEDSAMYFCASSEGGDSYNEQFFGPGTRLTVL.

This clonotype turned up a few times. This chain connects TRBV6-2 or TRBV6-3 to TRBJ2-2; D unclear. The V end lost 5 bases, the J end lost 4 bases, and 11 bases lay between the germline ends. Germline CDR1 MNHEY, CDR2 SVGEGT. The CDR3 is made up of 14 amino acids. CDR3 DNA sequence: TGTGCCAGCAGTACAAGCGCCTCCACCGGGGAGCTGTTTTTT. This gives the protein CASSTSASTGELFF.

This clonotype was seen more than once but under ten times. The chain has TRBV28 and TRBJ1-1, with D maybe TRBD1 (5 bases). Trimming shortened V by 8 bases and J by 1 base, and 20 bases separated the two germline ends. CDR1 and CDR2 from the germline V gene are MDHEN and SYDVKM. The CDR3 loop spans 16 amino acids. The CDR3 sequence is CASSSAGRGRNTEAFF. As DNA, the CDR3 is TGTGCCAGCTCATCCGCAGGGCGGGGTCGGAACACTGAAGCTTTCTTT. Variable domain in full (rest from reference TRBV28 and TRBJ1-1): DVKVTQSSRYLVKRTGEKVFLECVQDMDHENMFWYRQDPGLGLRLIYFSYDVKMKEKGDIPEGYSVSREKKERFSLILESASTNQTSMYLCASSSAGRGRNTEAFFGQGTRLTVV.

This clonotype was counted at least ten times. The CDR3 reads CASSQRKSDEQYF. For the CDR3, the DNA is TGTGCCAGCAGCCAAAGGAAGTCCGACGAGCAGTACTTC. The chain couples TRBV7-2 to TRBJ2-7; D not certain. The CDR3 loop spans 13 amino acids. Germline V gives CDR1 SGHTA, CDR2 FQGNSA. V lost 5 bases to trimming and J lost 5 bases, with 13 bases between them.

There are many counts of this clonotype. The chain combines TRBV6-2 or TRBV6-3 with TRBJ1-1, with D maybe TRBD1 (5 bases). Germline CDR1 is MNHEY and CDR2 is SVGEGT. Trimming cost V 3 bases and J 4 bases, with 9 bases left between them. This CDR3 region has 13 residues. The CDR3 nucleotides are TGTGCCAGCAGTTATCTCGGGGGCACTGAAGCTTTCTTT. This translates into CASSYLGGTEAFF.

The table lists this clonotype with many counts. V and J are TRBV7-8 and TRBJ1-2, with 11 bases identical to TRBD1. V dropped 3 bases and J dropped 7; count of bases not matched to a gene: 4. The CDR3 is 14 residues long. CDR1 and CDR2 from the germline V gene are SGHVS and FQNEAQ. This chain's CDR3 is CASSLNGQGAGYTF. CDR3 in DNA: TGTGCCAGCAGCTTGAACGGACAGGGGGCTGGCTACACCTTC.

This clonotype was recorded a few times. This chain uses TRBV7-9 with TRBJ1-1; D not certain. Germline CDR1 and CDR2: SEHNR and FQNEAQ (reference sequence). CDR3 length equals 13 residues. V was trimmed by 3 bases and J by 1 base, leaving 6 bases between them. The CDR3 protein is CASSFLENTEAFF. The DNA for the CDR3 is TGTGCCAGCAGCTTCCTGGAGAACACTGAAGCTTTCTTT.

This clonotype has more than one count but fewer than ten. The rearrangement links TRBV7-8 to TRBJ2-5; TRBD1 matches at 12 bases. There are 15 residues in the CDR3. The V gene end was trimmed by 5 bases and the J gene end by 4 bases; junction bases not matched to a gene: 5. CDR1 is SGHVS, CDR2 FQNEAQ, per germline. Written as DNA, the CDR3 is TGTGCCAGCAGCCCTGGGACAGGGGGCTTAGAGACCCAGTACTTC. It translates to CASSPGTGGLETQYF.

This clonotype was counted at least ten times. CDR3 loop: CASSLAGGGGEQFF. CDR3 coding DNA: TGTGCCAGCAGCTTAGCGGGAGGGGGCGGGGAGCAGTTCTTC. The chain carries TRBV7-2 and TRBJ2-1; D could derive from TRBD1 or TRBD2 (7 bases each). V lost 0 bases, J lost 10 bases, and 13 bases lay in between. The CDR3 has 14 amino acids. CDR1 and CDR2 (germline): SGHTA, FQGNSA.

The chain uses TRBV12-5 and TRBJ2-7; D uncertain. V lost 0 bases, J lost 0 bases, and 0 bases lay in between. CDR1 is LGHNT and CDR2 is FRNRAP in the germline V gene. This CDR3 spans 12 amino acids. CDR3 residues: CASGLVSYEQYF. As DNA, the CDR3 is TGTGCTAGTGGTTTGGTCTCCTACGAGCAGTACTTC. Full variable domain (remainder filled in from reference TRBV12-5 and TRBJ2-7): DARVTQTPRHKVTEMGQEVTMRCQPILGHNTVFWYRQTMMQGLELLAYFRNRAPLDDSGMPKDRFSAEMPDATLATLKIQPSEPRDSAVYFCASGLVSYEQYFGPGTRLTVT.

This clonotype has just a few counts. The chain uses TRBV7-2 and TRBJ1-2; 7 bases map to TRBD1. Germline lookup yields CDR1 SGHTA and CDR2 FQGNSA. The CDR3 is 14 residues long. Trimming at V came to 5 bases and at J to 6 bases, leaving 9 bases not matched to a gene. CDR3 protein: CASSPDRVADGYTF. DNA of the CDR3: TGTGCCAGCAGCCCAGACAGGGTAGCTGATGGCTACACCTTC.

The count of this clonotype is one. This chain links TRBV7-3 with TRBJ2-1; TRBD1 agrees at 8 bases. Germline values: CDR1 SGHTA, CDR2 FQGTGA. There are 14 residues in the CDR3. The trim removed 2 bases at V and 6 bases at J, leaving 3 bases unmatched. The CDR3 DNA reads as TGTGCCAGCAGCTTACAGGGGGCTGGCAATGAGCAGTTCTTC. Protein product: CASSLQGAGNEQFF.

Regarding this clonotype: This is likely a read error, given that the CDR3 carries no conserved phenylalanine or tryptophan at its end. The rearrangement links TRBV9 to TRBJ2-1; 10 bases align to TRBD1. The CDR3 length is 15 residues. Germline V gene lookup returns CDR1 SGDLS and CDR2 YYNGEE. Trimming at V came to 7 bases and at J to 5 bases, leaving 9 bases not matched to a gene. CDR3 DNA: TGTGCCAGCCGTCAGGACAGGGGGGAAAACAATGAGCAGTTCCTC. It specifies CASRQDRGENNEQFL.

The rearrangement uses TRBV4-1 and TRBJ1-3; no clear D gene. Germline V gene data show CDR1 as MGHRA and CDR2 as YSYEKL. This CDR3 comprises 15 residues. V lost 4 bases, J lost 2 bases, and 12 bases lay in between. The CDR3 here is CASSPGPFAGNTIYF. As DNA, the CDR3 is TGCGCCAGCAGCCCCGGGCCCTTTGCTGGAAACACCATATATTTT.

This clonotype was seen ten or more times. The J gene is TRBJ2-3, the V gene TRBV6-1; D remains ambiguous. The CDR3 has 16 amino acids. Trimming shortened V by 4 bases and J by 1 base, and 15 bases separated the two germline ends. Germline assignment: CDR1 MNHNS and CDR2 SASEGT. CDR3: CASSVGQLSGTDTQYF. CDR3 DNA sequence: TGTGCCAGCAGTGTAGGGCAGCTCTCTGGCACAGATACGCAGTATTTT.

The chain couples TRBV6-5 to TRBJ2-2; weak D call: TRBD1 (6 bases). V was cut by 2 bases and J by 0 bases, with 10 bases left in between. There are 16 residues in the CDR3. In germline, CDR1 is MNHEY, CDR2 SVGAGI. For the CDR3, the DNA is TGTGCCAGCAGTTACAAGGGGGTTTCGAACACCGGGGAGCTGTTTTTT. Translating it yields CASSYKGVSNTGELFF.

This clonotype occurred many times. The chain couples TRBV7-6 to TRBJ2-1; either TRBD1 or TRBD2 may supply D (5 bases each). There are 15 residues in the CDR3. Trimming removed 5 bases from V and 4 bases from J, with 15 bases in between. CDR1 and CDR2 (germline): SGHVS, FNYEAQ. This chain's CDR3 is CASSPREGVYNEQFF. Here the CDR3 DNA reads TGTGCCAGCAGCCCCCGGGAAGGGGTGTACAATGAGCAGTTCTTC.

This clonotype was picked up many times. V usage is TRBV11-2 and J usage is TRBJ2-3, with 9 nucleotides matching TRBD2. Germline CDR1 SGHAT, CDR2 FQNNGV. V lost 2 bases and J lost 5; bases outside the gene matches: 26. The CDR3 extends over 22 amino acids. The CDR3: CASSLNPSVVGLRGGRGDTQYF. The CDR3 region has the DNA TGTGCCAGCAGCTTAAACCCCTCCGTCGTGGGTTTGCGGGGGGGCCGTGGAGATACGCAGTATTTT.

In this sample, this clonotype turned up many times. The chain carries TRBV6-1 and TRBJ1-2; TRBD1 is a possible D gene (5 bases). The CDR3 loop spans 16 amino acids. V lost 6 bases, J lost 4 bases, and 21 bases lay in between. Germline V CDR1 and CDR2: MNHNS, SASEGT. The CDR3 loop reads CASSVGEGTGGYGYTF. In nucleotides, the CDR3 is TGTGCCAGCAGCGTCGGGGAGGGCACAGGTGGCTATGGCTACACCTTC.

The table lists this clonotype with many counts. The V call is TRBV12-3 or TRBV12-4, the J call TRBJ1-4, with D possibly TRBD1 on 5 matching bases. V was shortened by 6 bases and J by 8 bases, with 13 bases between the two germline ends. The CDR3 has 13 residues. The CDR3 bases are TGTGCCAGCAGCGCCACCCGGGGGGAAAAACTGTTTTTT. As protein: CASSATRGEKLFF.

The V and J genes are TRBV7-6 and TRBJ2-4; D not certain. This CDR3 contains 15 residues. V was shortened by 2 bases and J by 0 bases, with 8 bases between the two germline ends. Germline V gene data show CDR1 as SGHVS and CDR2 as FNYEAQ. The CDR3 sequence: CASSLNILAKNIQYF. The CDR3 DNA sequence: TGTGCCAGCAGCTTAAACATTTTAGCCAAAAACATTCAGTACTTC.

The chain couples TRBV7-9 to TRBJ2-1, with D perhaps matching TRBD1 or TRBD2 (6 bases each). Germline V gene sequence: CDR1 SEHNR, CDR2 FQNEAQ (reference sequence). The V end lost 3 bases, the J end lost 0 bases, and 12 bases lay between the germline ends. The CDR3 sequence is 16 residues long. The CDR3 loop reads CASSFRGGSSYNEQFF. Written as DNA, the CDR3 is TGTGCCAGCAGCTTCAGAGGGGGGAGCTCCTACAATGAGCAGTTCTTC.

This clonotype was detected a few times. The CDR3 reads CSAENRRTSTDTQYF. CDR3 sequence (DNA): TGCAGTGCAGAAAACAGAAGAACTAGCACAGATACGCAGTATTTT. This chain connects TRBV20-1 to TRBJ2-3; D is undetermined. Germline-derived CDR1 and CDR2 are DFQATT and SNEGSKA (reference sequence). The CDR3 contains 15 residues. V shed 6 bases and J shed 0 bases, with 16 bases lying between them.

This clonotype has more than one count but fewer than ten. The chain recombines TRBV28 with TRBJ2-3; D is uncertain. The CDR3 consists of 14 residues. Trimming cost V 2 bases and J 2 bases, with 8 bases left between them. The germline V gene has CDR1 MDHEN and CDR2 SYDVKM. The CDR3 region has the DNA TGTGCCAGCAGTTTAGAGGCTCACACAGATACGCAGTATTTT. It yields the protein CASSLEAHTDTQYF.

This chain connects TRBV19 to TRBJ2-3, with TRBD1 identical over 9 bases. From germline, CDR1 is LNHDA and CDR2 SQIVND (reference sequence). The CDR3 sequence is 16 residues long. The junction had 11 bases not matched to a gene; V was cut back by 6 bases and J by 4 bases. CDR3 loop: CASRNDRGAAADTQYF. CDR3 bases: TGTGCCAGTAGAAACGACAGGGGGGCGGCGGCAGATACGCAGTATTTT.

The table lists this clonotype with a few counts. The genes are TRBV20-1 and TRBJ1-1, with D unresolved. The CDR3 loop spans 15 amino acids. V lost 5 bases to trimming and J lost 4 bases, with 20 bases between them. Germline loops: CDR1 DFQATT, CDR2 SNEGSKA (reference sequence). CDR3 sequence (DNA): TGCAGTGCTCGTTCCGGCCTGGCAACGGGCACTGAAGCTTTCTTT. Encoded protein: CSARSGLATGTEAFF.

There are a few counts of this clonotype. The V gene is TRBV7-2, the J gene TRBJ1-3, with 9 bases identical to TRBD1. The CDR3 spans 14 residues. Trimming at V came to 5 bases and at J to 5 bases, leaving 4 bases not matched to a gene. Germline V gene lookup returns CDR1 SGHTA and CDR2 FQGNSA. In DNA, the CDR3 is TGTGCCAGCAGCCGGGACAGGGTCCGAAACACCATATATTTT. It is translated as CASSRDRVRNTIYF.

This clonotype occurred a few times. A junction end diverges from the germline sequence, so it may reflect a read error. The chain uses TRBV4-2 and TRBJ2-7; possibly TRBD1 or TRBD2 for D (5 bases each). There are 15 residues in the CDR3. The germline CDR1 and CDR2 sequences are LGHNA and YNFKEQ. The DNA for the CDR3 is TGTGCCAGCACCCAAAAGAGGGGCGGAAACTACGAGCAGTACTTC. Translating it yields CASTQKRGGNYEQYF.

The chain combines TRBV5-6 with TRBJ2-7; the match to TRBD1 covers 9 bases. This CDR3 spans 15 amino acids. The trim removed 0 bases at V and 4 bases at J, leaving 5 bases unmatched. The germline gives CDR1 SGHDT, CDR2 YYEEEE. As DNA, the CDR3 is TGTGCCAGCAGCTTGGGCGGACAGGGGTGGTACGAGCAGTACTTC. It specifies CASSLGGQGWYEQYF.